This T cell receptor beta chain is drawn from a study of immune evolution from preneoplasia to lung adenocarcinoma. Assay used: immunoSEQ multiplex PCR; TCRdb lists only in-frame clones, some missing. The sample includes about 4,500 clones, 60% to 85% of them seen just once. This TCR derives from a person between 35 and 65 years old with lung adenocarcinoma. Some clones in this sample may be carry-over from other donors' samples. Material: FFPE invasive lung adenocarcinoma tissue.

The CDR3 nucleotides read TGTGCCAGCAGCTTATTAGTGGGGGGTGGCTACACCTTC. As protein: CASSLLVGGGYTF. The chain uses TRBV7-2 and TRBJ1-2; D is possibly TRBD1 (5 bases). CDR1 is SGHTA and CDR2 is FQGNSA in the germline V gene. There are 13 residues in the CDR3. Trimming pared 2 bases from V and 7 bases from J, leaving 11 bases between.